These 32 T cell receptor beta chains were all obtained from the same sample, sequenced in a study of cytomegalovirus exposure and HLA in healthy donors (dated by TCRdb to about 2017). The library was obtained by the immunoSEQ multiplex PCR assay. A mixture of 60 forward primers for TCR Vbeta segments and 13 reverse primers for TCR Jbeta segments was used in the multiplex PCR. The table was pulled from immuneACCESS by TCRdb, which kept in-frame rearrangements only. Such tables lose some clones; where checked, under half of the loss comes from unresolved V genes, and the rest has no known cause. A total of over 100,000 clones appear in this sample, 10% of them only once. About 5% of the sample is in the top ten clones. The sample comprised PBMCs. The receptors originated from a middle-aged man in good health and CMV-seropositive.

This chain uses TRBV27 with TRBJ2-7, with TRBD2 identical over 15 bases. Germline loops: CDR1 MNHEY, CDR2 SMNVEV (reference sequence). This CDR3 has 15 amino acids. V lost 7 bases to trimming and J lost 13 bases; unmatched junction nucleotides: 14. CDR3 region: CASNPRGTSGRSPYF. In nucleotides, the CDR3 is TGTGCCAGCAATCCCAGGGGGACTAGCGGGAGGTCACCATACTTC.

The rearrangement links TRBV30 to TRBJ2-5; TRBD1 might be the D (6 bases). Trimming cost V 7 bases and J 5 bases, with 11 bases left between them. This CDR3 comprises 11 residues. Germline CDR1 GTSNPN, CDR2 SVGIG (reference sequence). In DNA, the CDR3 is TGTGCCTCCAGGGGTCGGGAGACCCAGTACTTC. As protein: CASRGRETQYF. The whole variable domain, filled in from reference TRBV30 and TRBJ2-5, reads SQTIHQWPATLVQPVGSPLSLECTVEGTSNPNLYWYRQAAGRGLQLLFYSVGIGQISSEVPQNLSASRPQDRQFILSSKKLLLSDSGFYLCASRGRETQYFGPGTRLLVL.

The genes are TRBV27 and TRBJ2-5, with D perhaps matching TRBD2 (6 bases). Deletions cut 5 bases from V and 5 bases from J, with 18 bases between. The CDR3 spans 15 residues. CDR1 and CDR2 (germline): MNHEY, SMNVEV (reference sequence). The DNA of the CDR3 is TGTGCCAGCAGTCGAGGGGCCGGGGGTTGGGAGACCCAGTACTTC. Translated: CASSRGAGGWETQYF.

This clone was recorded a few times. The chain combines TRBV30 with TRBJ1-2; 8 nucleotides agree with TRBD1. V trimming: 4 bases; J trimming: 3 bases; junction bases outside the gene matches: 4. The CDR3 is 13 residues long. Germline V gene data show CDR1 as GTSNPN and CDR2 as SVGIG (reference sequence). In DNA, the CDR3 is TGTGCCTGGACTACAGGGGGGGACTATGGCTACACCTTC. Its translation: CAWTTGGDYGYTF.

The rearrangement uses TRBV19 and TRBJ2-1; D might be TRBD2 (6 bases). V gave up 5 bases and J gave up 9 bases, with 17 bases separating them. Germline V gene data show CDR1 as LNHDA and CDR2 as SQIVND (reference sequence). CDR3 length: 14 residues. In nucleotides, the CDR3 is TGTGCCAGTAGTTTGGGGGGAAGTCTGCGTGAGCAGTTCTTC. It is translated as CASSLGGSLREQFF.

This rearrangement joins TRBV5-1 to TRBJ1-2, with 7 bases fitting TRBD1. The CDR3 consists of 14 residues. From germline, CDR1 is SGHRS and CDR2 YFSETQ. V dropped 4 bases and J dropped 2; count of bases not matched to a gene: 5. CDR3 in amino acids: CASSPGQSNYGYTF. CDR3 nucleotide sequence: TGCGCCAGCAGCCCGGGACAGTCAAACTATGGCTACACCTTC.

This clone was counted between two and nine times. This sequence joins TRBV4-3 and TRBJ1-5; D possibly corresponds to TRBD1 (6 bases). The ends were cut back, 0 bases at V and 1 base at J, with 10 bases in the middle. CDR3 length: 16 amino acids. Germline values: CDR1 LGHNA, CDR2 YSLEER. As DNA, the CDR3 is TGCGCCAGCAGCCAAGATTGGGGGCAGAGCAATCAGCCCCAGCATTTT. Protein product: CASSQDWGQSNQPQHF.

The sample holds a few counts of this clone. The rearrangement joins TRBV7-3 to TRBJ2-2; D is possibly TRBD2 (6 bases). Germline CDR1 SGHTA, CDR2 FQGTGA. V lost 1 base to trimming and J lost 3 bases, with 12 bases between them. The CDR3 is 16 amino acids. Written as DNA, the CDR3 is TGTGCCAGCAGCTTAAATAGCGGAGGGGACACCGGGGAGCTGTTTTTT. This sequence encodes CASSLNSGGDTGELFF.

A few counts support this clone. The chain uses TRBV9 and TRBJ1-2; possible D gene TRBD1, 5 bases. V gave up 3 bases and J gave up 3 bases, with 12 bases separating them. CDR1 and CDR2 from the germline V gene are SGDLS and YYNGEE. The CDR3 sequence is 14 residues long. The chain's CDR3 is CASSGGAGYYGYTF. The CDR3 DNA follows: TGTGCCAGCAGCGGTGGGGCTGGGTACTATGGCTACACCTTC.

The V gene is TRBV5-1, the J gene TRBJ2-5; D possibly corresponds to TRBD2 (6 bases). Deletions cut 3 bases from V and 9 bases from J, with 21 bases between. Germline V gene lookup returns CDR1 SGHRS and CDR2 YFSETQ. There are 15 residues in the CDR3. Written as DNA, the CDR3 is TGCGCCAGCAGCTGGGACGAGGGCGGGACCCTCTCCCAGTACTTC. Amino acids: CASSWDEGGTLSQYF.

The CDR3 spells CASSYRGSNEKLFF. The CDR3 nucleotides read TGTGCCAGCAGTTACAGAGGGTCTAATGAAAAACTGTTTTTT. The chain joins TRBV6-5 to TRBJ1-4; D uncertain. With 2 bases removed from V and 3 bases from J, the gap between germline ends came to 7 bases. This CDR3 is 14 amino acids long. The germline V gene encodes CDR1 MNHEY and CDR2 SVGAGI.

This clone was counted a few times. This chain joins TRBV28 and TRBJ2-7; 7 bases align to TRBD2. V shed 2 bases, J shed 9 bases, and the junction held 1 base outside the gene matches. The CDR3 is 11 residues long. Germline V gene data show CDR1 as MDHEN and CDR2 as SYDVKM. CDR3 amino acids: CASSLTGGQYF. In nucleotides, the CDR3 is TGTGCCAGCAGTTTAACGGGGGGGCAGTACTTC.

This clone was detected only a few times. The rearrangement links TRBV12-5 to TRBJ1-4; tentatively, D is TRBD1 (6 bases). Trimming stripped 0 bases from V and 5 bases from J, with 13 bases between. Germline lookup yields CDR1 LGHNT and CDR2 FRNRAP. The CDR3 sequence is 16 residues long. CDR3 protein: CASGLVFWQGNEKLFF. The CDR3 coding sequence is TGTGCTAGTGGTTTGGTATTCTGGCAGGGGAATGAAAAACTGTTTTTT.

The chain carries TRBV7-2 and TRBJ2-1, with TRBD1 matching over 10 bases. V trimming: 7 bases; J trimming: 4 bases; junction bases outside the gene matches: 10. Germline V gene lookup returns CDR1 SGHTA and CDR2 FQGNSA. The CDR3 is 16 residues long. CDR3 DNA: TGTGCCAGCATACCCTCCCGGGACAGGGGATACAATGAGCAGTTCTTC. It encodes CASIPSRDRGYNEQFF.

The J gene is TRBJ2-3, the V gene TRBV9, with TRBD1 identical over 7 bases. The CDR3 runs to 17 residues. Per the germline V gene, CDR1 is SGDLS and CDR2 is YYNGEE. With 1 base clipped from V and 5 bases from J, the junction kept 13 bases outside the gene matches. CDR3 region: CASSVRPKGGAEDTQYF. In nucleotides, the CDR3 is TGTGCCAGCAGCGTAAGGCCGAAAGGGGGCGCGGAAGATACGCAGTATTTT. The full variable domain, rest sourced from reference TRBV9 and TRBJ2-3, is DSGVTQTPKHLITATGQRVTLRCSPRSGDLSVYWYQQSLDQGLQFLIQYYNGEERAKGNILERFSAQQFPDLHSELNLSSLELGDSALYFCASSVRPKGGAEDTQYFGPGTRLTVL.

This clone was detected a few times. The chain has TRBV6-5 and TRBJ1-1, with D hard to call. Trimming shortened V by 0 bases and J by 6 bases, and 8 bases separated the two germline ends. Germline lookup yields CDR1 MNHEY and CDR2 SVGAGI. The CDR3 totals 13 residues. The CDR3 loop reads CASSYSSQAEAFF. In DNA form, the CDR3 reads TGTGCCAGCAGTTACTCGAGTCAGGCTGAAGCTTTCTTT.

This clone showed up just a few times. The chain's CDR3 is CASSNGQANQPQHF. CDR3 in DNA: TGTGCCAGCAGCAACGGACAGGCCAATCAGCCCCAGCATTTT. The rearrangement uses TRBV6-1 and TRBJ1-5; 7 bases map to TRBD1. The length of the CDR3 is 14 residues. Germline V gives CDR1 MNHNS, CDR2 SASEGT. The V segment lost 6 bases and the J segment 3 bases; nucleotides outside the gene matches: 5.

This clone occurred a few times. The rearrangement links TRBV10-3 to TRBJ2-5; 10 bases match TRBD2. Trimming cost V 11 bases and J 1 base; bases outside gene matches: 10. Germline CDR1 ENHRY, CDR2 SYGVKD. The CDR3 totals 15 residues. The CDR3 reads CAVAPSSGGQETQYF. CDR3 DNA: TGTGCCGTGGCTCCCTCTAGCGGGGGCCAAGAGACCCAGTACTTC.

V is TRBV6-1 and J is TRBJ1-5; TRBD1 matches 7 bases. Losses at the gene ends were 5 bases for V and 4 bases for J; bases not matched to a gene: 2. CDR3 length equals 13 residues. Germline CDR1 MNHNS, CDR2 SASEGT. The DNA for the CDR3 is TGTGCCAGCAGTCGGACAGGAAATCAGCCCCAGCATTTT. This gives the protein CASSRTGNQPQHF.

The chain combines TRBV19 with TRBJ2-5, with 9 bases aligning to TRBD2. The CDR3 has 14 residues. Germline CDR1 is LNHDA and CDR2 is SQIVND (reference sequence). With 5 bases clipped from V and 5 bases from J, the junction kept 6 bases outside the gene matches. The CDR3 DNA sequence: TGTGCCAGTAGTCGGCGGGAGGGCCTGGAGACCCAGTACTTC. Translation: CASSRREGLETQYF.

V and J are TRBV25-1 and TRBJ2-2, with 8 bases identical to TRBD1. This CDR3 comprises 15 residues. Germline V gives CDR1 MGHDK, CDR2 SYGVNS. J lost 8 bases, V lost 5 bases, and 10 bases had no gene match. CDR3 bases: TGTGCCAGCAGTACCCGGACAGGGATGCGTGGGGAGCTGTTTTTT. It translates to CASSTRTGMRGELFF.

The rearrangement links TRBV5-4 to TRBJ2-1; 7 bases fit TRBD2. CDR1 is SGHNT and CDR2 is YYREEE in the germline V gene (reference sequence). J was trimmed by 6 bases and V by 4 bases; bases with no gene match: 10. This CDR3 spans 15 amino acids. CDR3 in amino acids: CASSPGERDRNEQFF. CDR3 bases: TGTGCCAGCAGCCCCGGCGAGCGGGACCGCAATGAGCAGTTCTTC.

Only a few counts were recorded for this clone. This sequence joins TRBV9 and TRBJ2-5; tentative D call: TRBD2 (5 bases). Gene TRBJ2-7 matches the end of the DNA better, so the J call may be wrong. Germline V lookup: CDR1 SGDLS, CDR2 YYNGEE. The CDR3 runs to 15 residues. The CDR3 DNA reads as TGTGCCAGCAGCGTAGGCGGGCCGAGCTCCTACGAGCAGTACTTC. Translation gives CASSVGGPSSYEQYF.

This clone was recorded a few times. The J gene is TRBJ1-1, the V gene TRBV5-1; 7 bases line up with TRBD1. With V trimmed by 4 bases and J by 3 bases, 3 bases remained unmatched. The CDR3 has 13 residues. CDR1 is SGHRS, CDR2 YFSETQ, per germline. For the CDR3, the DNA is TGCGCCAGCAGCCCCGGGACAGACACTGAAGCTTTCTTT. This encodes CASSPGTDTEAFF.

V is TRBV5-1 and J is TRBJ2-2; D is unresolved. V dropped 6 bases and J dropped 4 bases, with 4 bases sitting between them. The CDR3 loop spans 11 amino acids. Germline V gives CDR1 SGHRS, CDR2 YFSETQ. This CDR3 reads CASTGTGELFF. The CDR3, as DNA: TGCGCCAGCACCGGCACCGGGGAGCTGTTTTTT.

V gene TRBV9 combines with J gene TRBJ2-7; weak D call: TRBD2 (6 bases). Trimming took 2 bases from V and 3 from J, leaving 9 bases between them. Germline V gene data show CDR1 as SGDLS and CDR2 as YYNGEE. The CDR3 is made up of 13 amino acids. CDR3 bases: TGTGCCAGCAGCGTCAGACTAGACTACGAGCAGTACTTC. Its translation is CASSVRLDYEQYF.

This clone turned up a few times. A far larger clone lies a single base away; this is likely a read error. As the CDR3 is not closed by the conserved phenylalanine or tryptophan, this likely results from a read error. No DNA is shown, since the ends of the CDR3 on it are uncertain; the CDR3 is the one TCRdb lists. Distinct nucleotide sequences in the sample also encode this CDR3. The chain uses TRBV30 and TRBJ1-1; the tabulated D call, TRBD1, remains unverified against the DNA. 12 amino acids form the CDR3, both terminal residues included. Germline CDR1 reads GTSNPN; CDR2 reads SVGIG (reference sequence). CDR3 region: CAWIVGAGAPGV.

The V call is TRBV9, the J call TRBJ2-2, with a tentative D call TRBD2 (6 bases). Germline V gene lookup returns CDR1 SGDLS and CDR2 YYNGEE. Between the trimmed V and J ends, which lost 7 bases and 3 bases, there was a span of 19 bases. This CDR3 contains 16 residues. Here the CDR3 reads CASRAPAGGDTGELFF. DNA of the CDR3: TGTGCCAGCCGGGCCCCGGCAGGAGGGGACACCGGGGAGCTGTTTTTT.

This clone turned up a few times. The chain combines TRBV19 with TRBJ1-1; D is unresolved. Germline CDR1 and CDR2: LNHDA and SQIVND (reference sequence). Trimming left V 3 bases short and J 6 bases short, with 5 bases between. CDR3 length equals 11 residues. The DNA for the CDR3 is TGTGCCAGTAGTATGTGGCCTGAAGCTTTCTTT. Amino acids: CASSMWPEAFF.

This clone appeared a few times. The chain combines TRBV5-1 with TRBJ2-3; the match to TRBD2 covers 7 bases. V dropped 1 base and J dropped 2; count of bases not matched to a gene: 7. Germline CDR1 SGHRS, CDR2 YFSETQ. This CDR3 comprises 16 residues. CDR3 sequence reads: CASSLPSGTNTDTQYF. CDR3 DNA sequence: TGCGCCAGCAGCTTGCCTAGCGGAACCAACACAGATACGCAGTATTTT.

In its sample, this clone was seen a few times. CDR3 region: CASRENTGELFF. In DNA form, the CDR3 reads TGTGCCAGCCGGGAGAACACCGGGGAGCTGTTTTTT. The gene calls are TRBV28 and TRBJ2-2; possible D gene TRBD2, 5 bases. The CDR3 spans 12 residues. Trimming removed 8 bases at V and 1 base at J, with 5 bases between. CDR1 is MDHEN, CDR2 SYDVKM, per germline.

This clone was observed a few times. This chain connects TRBV6-5 to TRBJ2-3, with 10 nucleotides matching TRBD1. This CDR3 is built from 15 residues. V lost 4 bases and J lost 3; bases outside the gene matches: 4. In germline, CDR1 is MNHEY, CDR2 SVGAGI. CDR3 protein: CASSWGQGRTDTQYF. CDR3 DNA sequence: TGTGCCAGCAGTTGGGGACAGGGGAGAACAGATACGCAGTATTTT.